This is a list of T cell receptor beta chains from one sample in a study of control samples from healthy donors and cancer patients. The table came from immunoSEQ multiplex PCR; TCRdb's copy has only in-frame clones and leaves some out. Here the sample spans approximately 26,000 clones, 82% being singletons. Sequencing used PBMCs. These receptor sequences come from a man aged 60 to 75 with colorectal cancer. Each CDR3 is given with its conserved first and last residue. D genes are given only for firm matches. Size is omitted from some rows. Given values are once, few, many or a class for expanded clones.

d_gene: .
v_gene: TRBV30
abundance: once
len: 12
j_gene: TRBJ1-6
CDR3aa: CAWAGLNSPLHF
CDR3nt: TGTGCCTGGGCAGGGCTTAATTCACCCCTCCACTTT

d_gene: .
v_gene: TRBV5-6
abundance: few
len: 18
j_gene: TRBJ2-7
CDR3aa: CASSLPRPLQGAFYEQYF
CDR3nt: TGTGCCAGCAGCTTGCCTCGCCCCCTACAGGGAGCCTTCTACGAGCAGTACTTC

d_gene: .
v_gene: TRBV5-1
abundance: .
len: 13
j_gene: TRBJ1-1
CDR3aa: CASSLARNIEAFF
CDR3nt: TGCGCCAGCAGCTTGGCCAGGAACATTGAAGCTTTCTTT

d_gene: TRBD2
v_gene: TRBV11-3
abundance: .
len: 13
j_gene: TRBJ2-1
CDR3aa: CASSSGRGNEQFF
CDR3nt: TGTGCCAGCTCCTCCGGGAGGGGCAATGAGCAGTTCTTC

d_gene: .
v_gene: TRBV20-1
abundance: .
len: 13
j_gene: TRBJ1-4
CDR3aa: CSASAGQNEKLFF
CDR3nt: TGCAGTGCTAGTGCCGGACAGAATGAAAAACTGTTTTTT

d_gene: .
v_gene: TRBV5-4
abundance: few
len: 14
j_gene: TRBJ1-5
CDR3aa: CASSPGGSNQPQHF
CDR3nt: TGTGCCAGCAGCCCCGGAGGGAGCAATCAGCCCCAGCATTTT

d_gene: .
v_gene: TRBV6-5
abundance: .
len: 13
j_gene: TRBJ2-5
CDR3aa: CASSSQVQETQYF
CDR3nt: TGTGCCAGCTCCTCCCAGGTGCAAGAGACCCAGTACTTC

d_gene: .
v_gene: TRBV6-5
abundance: few
len: 16
j_gene: TRBJ1-3
CDR3aa: CASSYSAGYSGNTIYF
CDR3nt: TGTGCCAGCAGTTACTCGGCGGGTTACTCTGGAAACACCATATATTTT

d_gene: .
v_gene: TRBV12-3/TRBV12-4
abundance: .
len: 12
j_gene: TRBJ1-2
CDR3aa: CASSLMAYGYTF
CDR3nt: TGTGCCAGCAGTTTAATGGCCTATGGCTACACCTTC

d_gene: .
v_gene: TRBV5-1
abundance: .
len: 13
j_gene: TRBJ1-1
CDR3aa: CASRQEADTEAFF
CDR3nt: TGCGCCAGCAGACAGGAGGCAGACACTGAAGCTTTCTTT

d_gene: .
v_gene: TRBV6-5
abundance: .
len: 12
j_gene: TRBJ1-4
CDR3aa: CASRLGTEKLFF
CDR3nt: TGTGCCAGCAGGCTAGGGACTGAAAAACTGTTTTTT

d_gene: .
v_gene: TRBV6-5
abundance: .
len: 14
j_gene: TRBJ1-1
CDR3aa: CASSSRTANTEAFF
CDR3nt: TGTGCCAGCAGTTCCCGGACGGCGAACACTGAAGCTTTCTTT

d_gene: .
v_gene: TRBV6-5
abundance: .
len: 13
j_gene: TRBJ1-2
CDR3aa: CASSSTPYDGYTF
CDR3nt: TGTGCCAGCAGTTCGACACCTTACGACGGCTACACCTTC

d_gene: TRBD1
v_gene: TRBV25-1
abundance: .
len: 12
j_gene: TRBJ2-7
CDR3aa: CASKTGTYEQYF
CDR3nt: TGTGCCAGCAAGACAGGGACCTACGAGCAGTACTTC

d_gene: .
v_gene: TRBV19
abundance: .
len: 15
j_gene: TRBJ1-5
CDR3aa: CASSSVEGISQPQHF
CDR3nt: TGTGCCAGTAGTTCAGTTGAGGGGATAAGTCAGCCCCAGCATTTT

d_gene: .
v_gene: TRBV6-2/TRBV6-3
abundance: .
len: 13
j_gene: TRBJ2-7
CDR3aa: CASSYAGPGEQYF
CDR3nt: TGTGCCAGCAGTTACGCGGGGCCGGGGGAGCAGTACTTC

d_gene: TRBD1
v_gene: TRBV7-2
abundance: .
len: 17
j_gene: TRBJ2-2
CDR3aa: CASSLRSTGGNTGELFF
CDR3nt: TGTGCCAGCAGCTTGCGATCGACAGGGGGGAACACCGGGGAGCTGTTTTTT